These T cell receptor beta chains were read from a single sample in a study of T-cell reconstitution after alpha-beta-depleted transplantation in children. In TCRdb, the PCR reads were re-called with MiXCR into one record per CDR3 protein. This table holds 450,000 to 700,000 distinct CDR3 sequences, about a quarter found once. The source material was PBMCs, sampled before TCRalphabeta/CD19-depleted stem cell transplant. Receptors originate from a boy under two years old with Wiskott-Aldrich syndrome, due to receive a stem cell transplant. Both conserved end residues are part of each CDR3. A D gene is named only where the DNA matches it firmly. Clone size is given for some rows only: seen once, a few or many times, or a class if the clone is expanded.

>-|-|TRBJ2-4|TRBV28
CASSPPGAKNIQYF
TGTGCCAGCAGTCCTCCTGGAGCCAAAAACATTCAGTACTTC
>-|-|TRBJ2-2|TRBV9
CASSVSPANTGELFF
TGTGCCAGCAGCGTATCCCCGGCAAACACCGGGGAGCTGTTTTTT
>few|-|TRBJ2-3|TRBV5-5
CASSFSPPDTQYF
TGTGCCAGCAGCTTTTCACCTCCAGATACGCAGTATTTT
>few|TRBD1|TRBJ1-5|TRBV20-1
CSAGTGVQPQHF
TGCAGTGCCGGGACAGGGGTTCAGCCCCAGCATTTT
>-|-|TRBJ2-3|TRBV5-1
CASSYRDFIDTQYF
TGCGCCAGCAGCTACCGGGACTTTATAGATACGCAGTATTTT
>few|-|TRBJ1-1|TRBV5-1
CASSMQGVLVGSTEAFF
TGCGCCAGCAGCATGCAGGGTGTTCTTGTTGGTAGCACTGAAGCTTTCTTT
>few|-|TRBJ2-5|TRBV20-1
CSAPTAGGGLTARETQYF
TGCAGTGCTCCAACAGCCGGAGGGGGACTCACCGCCAGAGAGACCCAGTACTTC
>-|-|TRBJ1-2|TRBV6-1
CASSDSGVGDYGYTF
TGTGCCAGCTCCGATTCAGGGGTTGGGGACTATGGCTACACCTTC
>-|-|TRBJ2-5|TRBV5-1
CASSPVGGRETQYF
TGCGCCAGCAGCCCCGTTGGGGGACGAGAGACCCAGTACTTC
>-|-|TRBJ2-7|TRBV5-5
CASSLMGAYEQYF
TGTGCCAGCAGCTTGATGGGCGCCTACGAGCAGTACTTC
>-|-|TRBJ2-1|TRBV12-3/TRBV12-4
CASSAHAAGNEQFF
TGTGCCAGCAGCGCCCATGCCGCTGGCAATGAGCAGTTCTTC
>few|TRBD1|TRBJ2-7|TRBV28
CASSTQGPFLSYEQYF
TGTGCCAGCAGTACACAGGGGCCCTTCCTCTCCTACGAGCAGTACTTC
>few|TRBD2|TRBJ2-2|TRBV6-6
CASRTSGTNTGELFF
TGTGCCAGCAGGACTAGCGGAACGAACACCGGGGAGCTGTTTTTT
>once|-|TRBJ2-7|TRBV5-1
CASSFTPTGEQYF
TGCGCCAGCAGCTTTACGCCAACAGGCGAGCAGTACTTC
>once|-|TRBJ2-4|TRBV3-1
CASSQGTGRLVQYF
TGTGCCAGCAGCCAGGGGACTGGAAGACTCGTACAGTACTTC
>-|-|TRBJ2-1|TRBV5-4
CASRTLQGTDEQFF
TGTGCCAGCAGAACTCTACAGGGAACTGATGAGCAGTTCTTC
>-|TRBD1|TRBJ1-2|TRBV28
CASRSQLRTGGYGYTF
TGTGCCAGCAGGTCCCAACTTAGGACAGGCGGCTATGGCTACACCTTC
>-|TRBD2|TRBJ2-1|TRBV5-1
CASSFGRASGYNEQFF
TGCGCCAGCAGCTTTGGTCGGGCTAGCGGGTACAATGAGCAGTTCTTC
>-|TRBD1|TRBJ1-6|TRBV27
CASTRRTGYSPLHF
TGTGCCAGCACTAGGCGGACAGGGTACTCACCCCTCCACTTT
>-|TRBD1|TRBJ2-7|TRBV20-1
CSAGQGTYEQYF
TGCAGTGCAGGACAGGGGACCTACGAGCAGTACTTC
>-|TRBD2|TRBJ2-1|TRBV5-1
CASRPLAGQGWTYNEQFF
TGCGCCAGCAGGCCCCTAGCGGGACAAGGCTGGACGTACAATGAGCAGTTCTTC
>-|-|TRBJ2-5|TRBV5-6
CASSRYLAQETQYF
TGTGCCAGCAGTCGGTACTTGGCCCAAGAGACCCAGTACTTC
>once|-|TRBJ1-4|TRBV11-2
CASSLVGRLNEKLFF
TGTGCCAGCAGCTTAGTGGGACGGCTTAATGAAAAACTGTTTTTT
>-|-|TRBJ2-5|TRBV12-3/TRBV12-4
CASSLLGPTRQETQYF
TGTGCCAGCAGCCTGTTGGGACCGACACGCCAAGAGACCCAGTACTTC
>-|-|TRBJ2-2|TRBV5-1
CASSYTGRGLDTGELFF
TGCGCCAGCAGCTACACCGGGAGGGGGCTGGACACCGGGGAGCTGTTTTTT
>few|-|TRBJ1-5|TRBV20-1
CSARAGDSNQPQHF
TGCAGTGCTAGAGCCGGGGATAGCAATCAGCCCCAGCATTTT
>few|-|TRBJ2-5|TRBV6-1
CASSEALLRKGVGETQYF
TGTGCCAGCAGTGAAGCGCTTCTTCGGAAAGGGGTAGGGGAGACCCAGTACTTC
>-|TRBD1|TRBJ1-5|TRBV4-1
CASSRGTGPNQPQHF
TGCGCCAGCAGCCGAGGGACAGGACCCAATCAGCCCCAGCATTTT
>-|-|TRBJ1-3|TRBV7-2
CASSLMWGGTSGNTIYF
TGTGCCAGCAGCTTAATGTGGGGGGGCACCTCTGGAAACACCATATATTTT
>-|-|TRBJ2-7|TRBV27
CASSSPGGYEQYF
TGTGCCAGCAGTTCCCCGGGCGGCTACGAGCAGTACTTC
>few|TRBD2|TRBJ2-1|TRBV4-1
CASSQGISGKWDNEQFF
TGCGCCAGCAGCCAAGGGATTAGCGGGAAATGGGACAATGAGCAGTTCTTC
>few|-|TRBJ2-7|TRBV12-3/TRBV12-4
CASSFDPGSYEQYF
TGTGCCAGCAGTTTTGATCCAGGGAGCTACGAGCAGTACTTC
>-|TRBD1|TRBJ2-7|TRBV5-1
CASSGSTGGYEQYF
TGCGCCAGCAGCGGATCGACAGGGGGCTACGAGCAGTACTTC
>few|TRBD1|TRBJ2-5|TRBV5-5
CASSLTPGTGQETQYF
TGTGCCAGCAGCTTGACCCCGGGGACAGGGCAAGAGACCCAGTACTTC
>once|TRBD2|TRBJ2-2|TRBV12-3/TRBV12-4
CASSHGLGGNQNTGELFF
TGTGCCAGCAGTCATGGACTAGGTGGAAACCAGAACACCGGGGAGCTGTTTTTT
>-|-|TRBJ1-1|TRBV25-1
CASSDRDINTEAFF
TGTGCCAGCAGTGACCGGGACATAAACACTGAAGCTTTCTTT
>few|-|TRBJ2-1|TRBV12-3/TRBV12-4
CASSFKARGGHGDEQFF
TGTGCCAGCAGTTTTAAAGCGAGGGGCGGCCACGGCGATGAGCAGTTCTTC
>-|-|TRBJ2-1|TRBV14
CASSQVRSYNEQFF
TGTGCCAGCAGCCAGGTGCGTTCCTACAATGAGCAGTTCTTC
>-|-|TRBJ2-1|TRBV20-1
CSARVGLANEQFF
TGCAGTGCTAGAGTCGGTCTAGCAAATGAGCAGTTCTTC
>-|TRBD2|TRBJ2-6|TRBV12-3/TRBV12-4
CASRHSGRALYSGANVLTF
TGTGCCAGCAGGCATAGCGGGAGGGCCCTTTACTCTGGGGCCAACGTCCTGACTTTC
>-|TRBD2|TRBJ2-1|TRBV29-1
CSVGLAGGSAYNEQFF
TGCAGCGTGGGACTAGCGGGAGGGTCCGCCTACAATGAGCAGTTCTTC
>-|-|TRBJ2-3|TRBV5-1
CASSFISGSSTDTQYF
TGCGCCAGCAGCTTTATCAGCGGTTCAAGCACAGATACGCAGTATTTT
>-|TRBD2|TRBJ2-3|TRBV7-3
CASSLGGLAGGRTTQYF
TGTGCCAGCAGCTTGGGAGGACTAGCGGGAGGCCGTACTACGCAGTATTTT
>once|TRBD2|TRBJ2-5|TRBV5-1
CATRGTSEETQYF
TGCGCCACCCGAGGAACTAGCGAAGAGACCCAGTACTTC
>few|TRBD1|TRBJ2-2|TRBV27
CASSFSTGTGYTGELFF
TGTGCCAGCAGTTTCAGCACCGGGACAGGCTACACCGGGGAGCTGTTTTTT
>few|TRBD1|TRBJ1-2|TRBV5-1
CASSFAGQDYGYTF
TGCGCCAGCAGCTTCGCAGGACAGGACTATGGCTACACCTTC
>few|TRBD1|TRBJ1-6|TRBV7-2
CASTKDRVLSPLHF
TGTGCCAGCACCAAGGACAGGGTACTCTCACCCCTCCACTTT
>once|-|TRBJ2-5|TRBV5-1
CASSPHQTGPETQYF
TGCGCCAGCAGCCCACATCAGACAGGTCCAGAGACCCAGTACTTC
>few|-|TRBJ2-1|TRBV4-1
CASSQVRLLNEQFF
TGCGCCAGCAGCCAAGTCAGACTCCTCAATGAGCAGTTCTTC
>few|-|TRBJ1-2|TRBV20-1
CSARDPGIHGYTF
TGCAGTGCTAGAGATCCGGGAATTCATGGCTACACCTTC
>-|TRBD1|TRBJ1-5|TRBV24-1
CATQDRSNQPQHF
TGTGCCACCCAGGACAGGAGCAATCAGCCCCAGCATTTT
>few|-|TRBJ1-2|TRBV6-1
CASSPRRGGGYTF
TGTGCCAGCAGTCCGCGGCGTGGCGGGGGCTACACCTTC
>few|TRBD2|TRBJ2-3|TRBV20-1
CSALAGGLNTQYF
TGCAGTGCCCTAGCGGGAGGGCTGAATACGCAGTATTTT
>few|TRBD1|TRBJ2-7|TRBV12-3/TRBV12-4
CASSSRTYGDRLTYEQYF
TGTGCCAGCAGTTCCCGTACCTATGGGGACAGACTAACCTACGAGCAGTACTTC
>few|TRBD1|TRBJ2-4|TRBV20-1
CSARARQGEAKNIQYF
TGCAGTGCTAGAGCCCGACAGGGGGAGGCCAAAAACATTCAGTACTTC
>few|-|TRBJ2-5|TRBV28
CASSFVGQPGETQYF
TGTGCCAGCAGTTTCGTCGGACAACCTGGGGAGACCCAGTACTTC
>-|-|TRBJ1-5|TRBV7-2
CASSPLFRDQPQHF
TGTGCCAGCAGCCCCCTATTCAGGGATCAGCCCCAGCATTTT